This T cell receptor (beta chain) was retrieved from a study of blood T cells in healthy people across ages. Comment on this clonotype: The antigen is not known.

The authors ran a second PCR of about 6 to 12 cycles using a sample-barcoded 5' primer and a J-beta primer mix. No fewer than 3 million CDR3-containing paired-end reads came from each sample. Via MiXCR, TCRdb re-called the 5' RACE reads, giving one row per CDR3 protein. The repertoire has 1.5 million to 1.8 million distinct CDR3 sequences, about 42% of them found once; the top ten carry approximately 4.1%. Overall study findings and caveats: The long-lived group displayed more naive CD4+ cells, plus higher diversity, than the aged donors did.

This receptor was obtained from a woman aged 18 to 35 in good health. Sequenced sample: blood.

The CDR3 region is CASSLATPGGYQFF. The CDR3 DNA is TGTGCCAGCAGCTTAGCGACCCCAGGCGGCTATCAGTTCTTC. The V call is TRBV7-2, the J call TRBJ2-1; D unresolved. The ends were cut back, 0 bases at V and 13 bases at J, with 16 bases in the middle. CDR3 length: 14 residues. Per the germline V gene, CDR1 is SGHTA and CDR2 is FQGNSA. The whole variable domain, remainder taken from reference TRBV7-2 and TRBJ2-1, is GAGVSQSPSNKVTEKGKDVELRCDPISGHTALYWYRQSLGQGLEFLIYFQGNSAPDKSGLPSDRFSAERTGGSVSTLTIQRTQQEDSAVYLCASSLATPGGYQFFGPGTRLTVL.